The sequence of this T cell receptor (beta chain) was determined in a study of shared clonotypes between healthy human individuals. Overall study findings and caveats: When naive CD4 clonotypes were compared across several donors, approximately 5% were shared. In general, naive subsets displayed greater estimated richness than memory subsets did.

Some 27,000 T cell genomes, or approximately 0.2 ug DNA, went into the sorted-subset replicate PCRs. TCRdb's table, derived via immunoSEQ multiplex PCR, lists solely in-frame clones and lacks some. This table holds about 1,900,000 clones, about 95% found once. Terminally differentiated effector memory CD45RA+ cells were excluded by CCR7 positive selection of CD45RO-negative cells. The CDR3 has 14 amino acids. Germline loops: CDR1 SGHTA, CDR2 FQGNSA. V was clipped by 3 bases and J by 4 bases; unmatched bases: 0. With respect to this clone: Its antigen is not identified. Distinct nucleotide sequences in the sample also encode this CDR3.

J is TRBJ2-7 and V is TRBV7-2, with 13 bases that match TRBD2. The source of this sequence is a young man in good health. The sample comprised naive CD8+ T cells sorted from blood. The CDR3 bases are TGTGCCAGCAGCTTGGGACTAGCGGGATACGAGCAGTACTTC. It encodes CASSLGLAGYEQYF.